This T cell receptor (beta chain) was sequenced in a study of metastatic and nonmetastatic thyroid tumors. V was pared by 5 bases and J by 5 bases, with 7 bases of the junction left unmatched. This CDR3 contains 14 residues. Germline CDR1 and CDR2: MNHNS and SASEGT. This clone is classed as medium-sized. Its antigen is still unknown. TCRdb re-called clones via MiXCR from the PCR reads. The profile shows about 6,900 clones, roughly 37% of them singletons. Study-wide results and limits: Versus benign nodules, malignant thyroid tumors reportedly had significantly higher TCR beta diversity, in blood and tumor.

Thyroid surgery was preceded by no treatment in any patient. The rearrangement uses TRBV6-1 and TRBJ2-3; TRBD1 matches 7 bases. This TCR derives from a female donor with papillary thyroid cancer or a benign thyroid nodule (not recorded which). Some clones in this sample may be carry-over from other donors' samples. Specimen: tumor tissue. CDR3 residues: CASSLGGAKDTQYF. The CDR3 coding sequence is TGTGCCAGCAGTCTAGGGGGCGCGAAAGATACGCAGTATTTT.